The entry below describes one T cell receptor beta chain. Its cognate antigen is unknown. The data are from a study of memory CD4+ T cells and cytomegalovirus serostatus. Study-level results: The CMV-associated TCR signature appears largely within the CD4+ memory repertoire. Each of 55 to 80 CMV-associated TCRbeta sequences occurred in one to five individuals.

Per the original methods: Out-of-frame sequences were removed, leaving 2 million to 2.5 million distinct TCRbeta sequences. Sequencing was performed with immunoSEQ multiplex PCR; in TCRdb, only in-frame clones are kept and a portion is missing. Clonal size and the V and J genes are those of that table, whereas D and trimming came from the DNA. The data hold about 56,000 clones, with 82% observed a single time. The sort gate was single viable CD3+CD4+CD8-CD45RO+ cells for memory CD4+ T cells. CD4+ T cells were isolated by positive magnetic selection. Sample: memory CD4+ T cells from blood. The clonotype originates from an adult in good health and CMV-seronegative.

The CDR3 nucleotides are TGTGCCAGCACCCATAGTCTAGGGGGGGCCTACGAGCAGTACTTC. It is translated as CASTHSLGGAYEQYF. The chain recombines TRBV7-8 with TRBJ2-7; D is possibly TRBD2 (7 bases). Germline CDR1 reads SGHVS; CDR2 reads FQNEAQ. With 7 bases removed from V and 2 bases from J, the gap between germline ends came to 18 bases. The CDR3 covers 15 residues.